Listed here is a single T cell receptor (beta chain). There is no known antigen for this receptor. Base qualities are missing; no much larger clone stands one base away. V is pruned by 3 bases and J by 5 bases, leaving 12 bases of the junction without a gene match. Per the germline V gene, KGHSH is the CDR1 and LQKENI is the CDR2. Spanning cysteine to phenylalanine, the CDR3 consists of 17 amino acids. The kept DNA is CDR3 alone, 51 bases in frame from the first base. Whole blood was collected in K2EDTA tubes by collaborating institutions according to the institutions' own protocols. Collaborator samples were shipped for TCRbeta analysis as frozen whole blood, isolated PBMCs, or DNA extracted from either sample type. These data are taken from a study of blood T cell repertoires in COVID-19 (dated by TCRdb to the early 2020s). For context, the study as a whole: Samples from collaborators originated in the United States, Italy and Spain and spanned both the acute and convalescent phases of COVID-19. The material from the prospective study consisted of cDNA or gDNA derived from T cells, B-cell-depleted T cells, or PBMCs. Deeply sampled blood TCRbeta repertoires from subjects exposed to, actively infected with, or recovered from COVID-19 were included in the dataset. The repertoires were released in a freely available public database meant as a resource for research on the immune response to SARS-CoV-2. Samples came from the ongoing ImmuneRACE study (first 160 participants) plus 1,254 subjects from 6 global collaborators. A de-identified subject ID, COVID-19 status, age in years and sex were almost always included in the sample metadata. Where HLA class I and class II types were available, the types were taken from metadata supplied by the sample provider, not from assay-based typing. The study at large found these results: How much clinical and demographic metadata was included differed by source and by participant, and the metadata was provided uncurated.

The immunoSEQ Assay, a bias-controlled multiplex PCR, was used to amplify TCRbeta CDR3 regions from genomic DNA. From the authors' description of their analysis: Nucleated cell counts per sample were estimated from amplification of reference gene primers within the assay. To quantify the absolute abundance of each unique TCRbeta CDR3 rearrangement, sequence reads were collapsed and filtered. Productive Simpson clonality was computed per sample as the square root of Simpson's diversity index over productive rearrangements. TCRdb obtained this table from immuneACCESS and retained in-frame rearrangements with V and J assigned. These tables miss some clones; where compared with another copy, unresolved V genes account for less than half of the shortfall, and the remainder is unexplained. The V and J calls and clone size were taken over from that table, and D and trimming were inferred from the DNA. Across this sample there are about 290,000 clones, with more than 85% seen only once. The ten biggest clones cover about 4.2% of the sample.

Sequenced sample: peripheral blood. Recombination connected TRBV18 to TRBJ1-2, with TRBD1 matching 10 junction bases. The TCR originated in a man aged 35-49 years with acute or convalescent COVID-19. The DNA sequence is given as TGTGCCAGCTCACCGGGACAGGGGCCCTCCGGCCGGTATGGCTACACCTTC. It encodes CASSPGQGPSGRYGYTF.